A selection of T cell receptor beta chains follows, all from one sample in a study of early T cells in non-severe SARS-CoV-2 infection. One entry per CDR3 protein results from TCRdb running MiXCR on the 5' RACE reads. The sample lists tens of thousands of distinct CDR3 sequences; about 9% were seen once. The sequences come from whole blood, collected at baseline. These receptors came from an adult who was a healthcare worker with PCR-confirmed SARS-CoV-2 infection or an uninfected control (not recorded which). Both conserved end residues are part of each CDR3. The order of the fields is J gene, V gene, clone size, D gene, CDR3 protein, CDR3 DNA. The D gene is left open where the match is weak. Not all rows give a size; the values are once, few, many and, for expanded clones, a class.

>TRBJ1-2|TRBV5-4|few|TRBD1
CASSKTGGGYGYTF
TGTGCCAGCAGCAAAACAGGGGGAGGCTATGGCTACACCTTC
>TRBJ2-1|TRBV28|.|.
CASSLGQNNEQFF
TGTGCCAGCTCGTTAGGACAAAACAATGAGCAGTTCTTC
>TRBJ1-1|TRBV12-3/TRBV12-4|many|.
CASRLPSGPNTEAFF
TGTGCCAGCAGACTGCCCTCGGGACCGAACACTGAAGCTTTCTTT
>TRBJ1-1|TRBV2|many|.
CASRNRVTTEAFF
TGTGCCAGCAGGAATAGGGTGACCACTGAAGCTTTCTTT
>TRBJ2-7|TRBV5-1|.|TRBD2
CASSSQAGNSYEQYF
TGCGCCAGCAGCTCACAAGCGGGAAACTCCTACGAGCAGTACTTC
>TRBJ2-5|TRBV5-1|few|.
CASSDQQQETQYF
TGCGCCAGCAGCGACCAGCAACAAGAGACCCAGTACTTC
>TRBJ2-7|TRBV11-1|many|.
CASSPNRDYEQYF
TGTGCCAGCAGCCCAAACCGGGACTACGAGCAGTACTTC
>TRBJ2-7|TRBV3-1|many|.
CASSQGGGSYEQYF
TGTGCCAGCAGCCAAGGAGGGGGATCCTACGAGCAGTACTTC
>TRBJ2-2|TRBV10-2|.|TRBD2
CASREGLAAGELFF
TGCGCCAGCAGAGAGGGACTAGCAGCCGGGGAGCTGTTTTTT
>TRBJ2-5|TRBV7-3|many|TRBD2
CASSRSGREGTQYF
TGTGCCAGCAGCCGATCAGGGAGGGAGGGGACCCAGTACTTC
>TRBJ2-7|TRBV20-1|many|.
CSARALGISYEQYF
TGCAGTGCTAGGGCTCTAGGAATCTCCTACGAGCAGTACTTC
>TRBJ1-1|TRBV28|many|.
CASSPYRTEAFF
TGTGCCAGCAGCCCCTATCGAACTGAAGCTTTCTTT
>TRBJ1-2|TRBV7-2|many|.
CASSLVAQINYGYTF
TGTGCCAGCAGCTTAGTGGCACAGATTAACTATGGCTACACCTTC
>TRBJ2-3|TRBV3-1|many|.
CASSQEGYTQYF
TGTGCCAGCAGCCAAGAGGGATATACGCAGTATTTT
>TRBJ2-3|TRBV29-1|few|.
CSVDGGSSTDTQYF
TGCAGCGTTGACGGGGGTTCGTCGACAGATACGCAGTATTTT
>TRBJ2-5|TRBV25-1|medium-sized|.
CASSRGSEMETQYF
TGTGCCAGCAGTAGGGGGAGTGAGATGGAGACCCAGTACTTC
>TRBJ2-1|TRBV9|many|TRBD2
CASSGGLQSRDEQFF
TGTGCCAGCAGCGGGGGACTACAATCGAGGGATGAGCAGTTCTTC
>TRBJ2-2|TRBV7-8|few|.
CASSFKRRGTGELFF
TGTGCCAGCAGCTTTAAGAGGCGGGGCACCGGGGAGCTGTTTTTT
>TRBJ2-7|TRBV19|few|TRBD1
CASSIGTGTYEQYF
TGTGCCAGTAGTATTGGGACAGGCACCTACGAGCAGTACTTC
>TRBJ2-2|TRBV18|many|.
CASSGSQGTGELFF
TGTGCCAGCTCCGGCAGCCAAGGGACCGGGGAGCTGTTTTTT